This T cell receptor beta chain was recovered during a study of OX40 agonist ivuxolimab in advanced cancers. At the level of the study: Patients enrolled in dose escalation were diagnosed with hepatocellular carcinoma, melanoma, renal cell or head and neck cancer.

The CDR3 loop spans 16 amino acids. Measured with immunoSEQ multiplex PCR; TCRdb has only the in-frame clones, and not every one. The sample contains 50,000 to 75,000 clones, approximately 83% of which appear only once. Here the sequenced sample was CD4+ or CD8+ T cells sorted from blood, taken in a trial of the OX40 agonist ivuxolimab. The chain joins TRBV21-1 to TRBJ1-5. TRBV21-1 is a known pseudogene. This sequence originates from an adult with an advanced solid tumor such as melanoma, head and neck, liver or kidney cancer. CDR3 sequence reads: CATTPLLRVTNQPQHF. The CDR3 DNA follows: TGTGCCACCACACCGCTTTTGAGGGTAACTAATCAGCCCCAGCATTTT.